The rows below give T cell receptor beta chains drawn from one sample of a study of blood T cell repertoires in COVID-19. TCRdb's table, derived via immunoSEQ multiplex PCR, lists solely in-frame clones and lacks some. The repertoire holds more than 45,000 clones, about four fifths seen once, with roughly 5.3% in the top ten. Source material: peripheral blood. These TCRs come from a human donor in a cohort sampled during active COVID-19. The CDR3 runs from the conserved cysteine through the conserved F or W. D genes are given only for firm matches. Size is stated for part of the rows, as once, few or many counts, or as a class when the clone is expanded.

V: TRBV6-5
J: TRBJ2-7
size: NA
D: TRBD2
DNA: TGTGCCAGCAGCCCCACTAGCGTCCGTTCCTACGAGCAGTACTTC
CDR3: CASSPTSVRSYEQYF

V: TRBV20-1
J: TRBJ1-2
size: NA
D: NA
DNA: TGCAGTGCCCGGTATGGCTACACCTTC
CDR3: CSARYGYTF

V: TRBV6-6
J: TRBJ1-4
size: NA
D: TRBD1
DNA: TGTGCCAGCAGCCACCGAGCCGGGACAGGAATTGAAAAACTGTTTTTT
CDR3: CASSHRAGTGIEKLFF

V: TRBV24-1
J: TRBJ2-7
size: NA
D: TRBD2
DNA: TGTGCCACCAGTGGGGGGGGCTCCTACGAGCAGTACTTC
CDR3: CATSGGGSYEQYF

V: TRBV28
J: TRBJ1-4
size: NA
D: TRBD1
DNA: TGTGCCATCCGACAGGGATTCCCGGGAGATGAAAAACTGTTTTTT
CDR3: CAIRQGFPGDEKLFF

V: TRBV7-9
J: TRBJ1-1
size: few
D: NA
DNA: TGTGCCAGCAGCGGGGGAGGAAGGACTGAAGCTTTCTTT
CDR3: CASSGGGRTEAFF

V: TRBV11-3
J: TRBJ2-7
size: NA
D: NA
DNA: TGTGATTCGAGATTGGGGAGCTCCTACGAGCAGTACTTC
CDR3: CDSRLGSSYEQYF

V: TRBV5-1
J: TRBJ2-2
size: NA
D: TRBD2
DNA: TGCGCCAGCAGGCCGGGACTAGAGAACACCGGGGAGCTGTTTTTT
CDR3: CASRPGLENTGELFF

V: TRBV3-1/TRBV3-2
J: TRBJ1-1
size: NA
D: NA
DNA: TGTGCCAGCAGCCAAGGGCTACCCGGGGGGACTGAAGCTTTCTTT
CDR3: CASSQGLPGGTEAFF

V: TRBV9
J: TRBJ1-6
size: NA
D: NA
DNA: TGTGCCAGCAGCGTAGCTGGGGGGGAACGCAATTCACCCCTCCACTTT
CDR3: CASSVAGGERNSPLHF